The 2 T cell receptor beta chains given below trace back to one sample, sequenced in a study of cytomegalovirus exposure and HLA in healthy donors. Sequenced by immunoSEQ multiplex PCR; TCRdb stores in-frame clones only, minus some. The sample has approximately 97,000 clones, approximately 94% seen once. Input material: PBMCs. These TCRs come from a woman aged 18-29 years in good health and CMV-seronegative.

The V gene is TRBV19, the J gene TRBJ1-5; TRBD1 agrees at 8 bases. The CDR3 is 17 amino acids. Germline-derived CDR1 and CDR2 are LNHDA and SQIVND (reference sequence). V lost 4 bases to trimming and J lost 7 bases; unmatched junction nucleotides: 15. DNA of the CDR3: TGTGCCAGTAGTAGACAGGGGAGCGATACCCCGGGGCAGCCCCAGCATTTT. It translates to CASSRQGSDTPGQPQHF.

This chain uses TRBV5-1 with TRBJ2-5; 8 bases are a match to TRBD2. With V trimmed by 4 bases and J by 4 bases, 15 bases remained unmatched. The CDR3 is made up of 17 amino acids. From germline, CDR1 is SGHRS and CDR2 YFSETQ. The CDR3 sequence is CASSEATGTRSGETQYF. The CDR3 DNA reads TGCGCCAGCAGCGAGGCTACCGGGACTAGGTCAGGAGAGACCCAGTACTTC. The whole variable domain, filled in from reference TRBV5-1 and TRBJ2-5, reads KAGVTQTPRYLIKTRGQQVTLSCSPISGHRSVSWYQQTPGQGLQFLFEYFSETQRNKGNFPGRFSGRQFSNSRSEMNVSTLELGDSALYLCASSEATGTRSGETQYFGPGTRLLVL.